This TCR beta chain was sequenced during a study of T cell responses to AZD1222 COVID-19 vaccine (dated by TCRdb to the early 2020s). With regard to the full study: Because spike-specific TCR depth and breadth did not differ between the two schedules, AZD1222 recipients who got a second dose at roughly 4 weeks were pooled with those who got a second dose at roughly 12 weeks. A total of about 230 trial participants underwent TCR sequencing, of whom some 210 received two doses of AZD1222 and around 26 received two doses of the MenACWY control vaccine. Enrollment into the trials was organized by age into subgroups of 18-55, 56-69 and 70-plus years, and those subgroups contained about 160, 30 and 59 TCR-sequenced participants, respectively. What the authors observed across the whole study: Epitopes outside the regions mutated in the B.1.351 and B.1.1.7 variants were reportedly recognized by nearly half of the unique spike-specific TCRs. A significant rise in spike-specific TCR breadth and depth was observed after two AZD1222 doses relative to day 0 and relative to MenACWY recipients. In the small 56-69-year group, the increase in depth fell short of significance, most likely because of low power. The whole spike protein was spanned by vaccine-associated CD4 TCRs, and dominant responses were seen in regions 160-218 and 743-854. Because no samples from the day 14 peak response were available, repertoires could be characterized only after the peak T cell response. Conclusions about previously exposed vaccinees were limited because only six AZD1222 recipients were SARS-CoV-2 seropositive at baseline. Most participants were white British and females outnumbered males, and the authors suggested that clonal diversity may have been underestimated.

The CDR3 regions of human TCRbeta chains were subjected to immunosequencing. Under the source paper's analysis protocol: TCRs in the repertoires were compared against a reference library of SARS-CoV-2-specific TCRs that had been generated with the MIRA antigen-specificity platform. Breadth was defined as the fraction of unique TCRs that were SARS-CoV-2-associated, and depth was defined as the fraction of total T cells that were SARS-CoV-2-associated. Using the MIRA data, each spike-specific TCR was assigned both to the spike region to which the TCR was reactive and to a CD4 or CD8 class. Log10-transformed breadth and depth values were compared by one-way ANOVA with Sidak's multiple comparisons tests. The source is immuneACCESS, and TCRdb retained only in-frame sequences with V and J called. Part of the clones is not carried over; for the studies checked, unresolved V genes explain less than half of this, and the remainder is unexplained. V, J and clone size are taken as reported in that table, and D and trimming were inferred from the DNA itself. The sample contains 140,000 to 150,000 clones, 80% to 90% of them found a single time. The ten largest clones capture under 2% of the sample.

The time point label here, explained by the study, means: baseline before first vaccination. The vaccinee samples were drawn from two UK trials, COV001 and COV002, one of which was a single-blind randomized controlled phase 2/3 trial testing AZD1222 (ChAdOx1 nCoV-19) in healthy adults. Trial participant PBMC samples were collected at day 0 and day 28 after the second dose for TCRbeta chain sequencing. In the case of this clone: It lacks a known antigen. No much larger clone is present one base from it, and per-base qualities are unavailable.

The receptor was isolated from an adult in good health. This material consisted of peripheral blood, taken on day 0 of AZD1222 vaccination.

The nucleotide sequence reads as follows: TGTGCCAGCAGCTTACGGAAGCGGGGGGACTACGAGCAGTACTTC. Its translation reads: CASSLRKRGDYEQYF. The sequence joins TRBV7-8 to TRBJ2-7, with TRBD2 matching 9 junction bases. The germline V gene gives CDR1 as SGHVS and CDR2 as FQNEAQ. Compared with germline, V lacks 2 bases and J lacks 3 bases; bases without a gene match: 5. The CDR3 holds 15 amino acids from the cysteine to the phenylalanine. Only the CDR3 DNA stays, 45 bases, in frame from base 1.